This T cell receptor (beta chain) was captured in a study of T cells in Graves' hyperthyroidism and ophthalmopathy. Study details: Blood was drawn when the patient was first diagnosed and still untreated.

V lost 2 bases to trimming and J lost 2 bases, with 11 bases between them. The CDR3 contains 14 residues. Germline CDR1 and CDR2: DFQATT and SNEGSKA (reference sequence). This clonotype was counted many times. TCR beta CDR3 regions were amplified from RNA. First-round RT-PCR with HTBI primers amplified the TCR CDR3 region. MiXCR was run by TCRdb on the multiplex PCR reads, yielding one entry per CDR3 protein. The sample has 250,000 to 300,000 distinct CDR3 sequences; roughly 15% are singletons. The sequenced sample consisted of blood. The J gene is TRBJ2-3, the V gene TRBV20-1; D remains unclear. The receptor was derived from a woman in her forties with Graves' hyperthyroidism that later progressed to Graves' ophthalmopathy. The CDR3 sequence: CSARPDGYTDTQYF. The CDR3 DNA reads TGCAGTGCTAGACCTGATGGATACACAGATACGCAGTATTTT.